This is a list of T cell receptor beta chains from one sample in a study of shared clonotypes between healthy human individuals. Produced via immunoSEQ multiplex PCR; TCRdb's table is partial and in-frame only. Here the sample spans approximately 2.3 million clones, just over 90% being singletons. Sequencing used naive CD4+ T cells from PBMCs. The source of these receptors is a man aged 18 to 30 in good health. Some clones in this sample may be carry-over from other donors' samples. CDR3s include the opening cysteine and the closing phenylalanine or tryptophan. A D gene is named only where the DNA matches it firmly. Part of the rows lack a size; the others show once, few, many or a class for expanded clones.

j_call,d_call,v_call,clone_size,cdr3_nt,cdr3_aa
TRBJ1-5,-,TRBV1,-,TGCACCAGCAGCCAAGAGACGCCGGGAGGCAATCAGCCCCAGCATTTT,CTSSQETPGGNQPQHF
TRBJ2-7,TRBD1,TRBV29-1,-,TGCAGCACAGGGGGTGGCCTCCCCTACGAGCAGTACTTC,CSTGGGLPYEQYF
TRBJ2-2,-,TRBV19,once,TGTGCCAGTATAGGCGGGCGCACCGGGGAGCTGTTTTTT,CASIGGRTGELFF
TRBJ1-1,-,TRBV29-1,few,TGCAGCGTTGGCAGCCTTCTCAACACTGAAGCTTTCTTT,CSVGSLLNTEAFF
TRBJ2-5,TRBD2,TRBV7-9,-,TGTGCCAGCAGCTTCCGAGCGGGAGGGCCAGGAGAGACCCAGTACTTC,CASSFRAGGPGETQYF
TRBJ1-2,-,TRBV30,-,TGTGCCTGGGTCGCGGGGTATGGCTACACCTTC,CAWVAGYGYTF
TRBJ2-7,-,TRBV5-4,-,TGTGCCAGCAGCTTGGTAACAGGGCCCGCCTACGAGCAGTACTTC,CASSLVTGPAYEQYF
TRBJ2-6,-,TRBV2,-,TGTGCCAGCAGTGAACGGTTCTGGGGCGGGATCTCTGGGGCCAACGTCCTGACTTTC,CASSERFWGGISGANVLTF
TRBJ2-1,TRBD1,TRBV18,once,TGTGCCAGCTCCACACAGGGGAATGAGCAGTTCTTC,CASSTQGNEQFF
TRBJ2-1,-,TRBV19,-,TGTGCCAGTAGTATAAGGGCAGGTCCCGGGCAGTTCTTC,CASSIRAGPGQFF
TRBJ1-1,-,TRBV11-2,-,TGTGCCAGCAGCTTAGTCCGCGACGGGAACACTGAAGCTTTCTTT,CASSLVRDGNTEAFF
TRBJ1-1,-,TRBV5-1,-,TGCGCCAGCAGCTTGACCCATTCGGACACTGAAGCTTTCTTT,CASSLTHSDTEAFF
TRBJ2-1,-,TRBV5-4,-,TGTGCCAGCAGCCCCCGACTCCGAGAAAATGAGCAGTTCTTC,CASSPRLRENEQFF
TRBJ1-2,TRBD1,TRBV5-1,few,TGCGCCAGCAGCGCCGGGACAGGGGACTATGGCTACACCTTC,CASSAGTGDYGYTF
TRBJ1-6,TRBD1,TRBV6-5,-,TGTGCCAGCAACCGACAGGGAACCGGGAATTCACCCCTCCACTTT,CASNRQGTGNSPLHF
TRBJ1-1,-,TRBV7-9,-,TGTGCCAGCAGCTTAGCGGAATCGGCTTTCTTT,CASSLAESAFF